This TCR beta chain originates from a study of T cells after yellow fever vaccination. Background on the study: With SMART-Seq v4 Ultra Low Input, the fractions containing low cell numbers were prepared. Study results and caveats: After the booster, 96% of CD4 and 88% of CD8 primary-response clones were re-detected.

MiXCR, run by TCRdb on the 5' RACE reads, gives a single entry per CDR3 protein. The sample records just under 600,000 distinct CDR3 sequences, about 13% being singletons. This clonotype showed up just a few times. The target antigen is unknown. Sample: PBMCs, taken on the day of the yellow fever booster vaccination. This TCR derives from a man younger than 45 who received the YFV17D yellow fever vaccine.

The chain's CDR3 is CASSDSGFSYNEQFF. The CDR3 DNA follows: TGTGCCAGCAGCGATAGCGGGTTCTCCTACAATGAGCAGTTCTTC. This chain joins TRBV11-3 and TRBJ2-1, with 7 bases matching TRBD2. Unmatched junction bases numbered 4, after V lost 5 bases and J lost 0 bases. The CDR3 runs to 15 residues. The germline gives CDR1 SGHNT, CDR2 YENEEA.